One sample yielded the 17 T cell receptor beta chains listed below, sequenced in a study of cytomegalovirus exposure and HLA in healthy donors (dated by TCRdb to about 2017). The library was produced with the immunoSEQ multiplex PCR assay. For the multiplex PCR, a mixture combining 60 forward primers for TCR Vbeta segments and 13 reverse primers for TCR Jbeta segments was used. TCRdb took this table from immuneACCESS and kept in-frame rearrangements with V and J called. Such tables lack part of the clones; where checked against another copy, unresolved V genes explain under half of the gap, and the rest is unexplained. The sample has approximately 180,000 clones on record. The leading ten clones occupy 6.5% of the sample. Sample: PBMCs. These TCRs come from a man aged 30 to 39 in good health and CMV-seronegative.

This chain uses TRBV19 with TRBJ2-3, with TRBD1 matching over 7 bases. Per germline, CDR1 LNHDA and CDR2 SQIVND (reference sequence). This CDR3 region has 14 residues. The CDR3 nucleotides read TGTGCTTCGACCGGAGACAGGGTTGGATATACGCAGTATTTT. The encoded protein is CASTGDRVGYTQYF.

This chain links TRBV9 with TRBJ2-3; 7 bases fit TRBD2. CDR3 length equals 16 residues. Losses at the gene ends were 5 bases for V and 2 bases for J; bases not matched to a gene: 11. CDR1 is SGDLS and CDR2 is YYNGEE in the germline V gene. In DNA, the CDR3 is TGTGCCAGCAGTCCCTGGGGCGGGGGAAACACAGATACGCAGTATTTT. It specifies CASSPWGGGNTDTQYF. Filled out from reference TRBV9 and TRBJ2-3, the complete variable domain reads DSGVTQTPKHLITATGQRVTLRCSPRSGDLSVYWYQQSLDQGLQFLIQYYNGEERAKGNILERFSAQQFPDLHSELNLSSLELGDSALYFCASSPWGGGNTDTQYFGPGTRLTVL.

This chain connects TRBV6-5 to TRBJ1-1; D is possibly TRBD1 (5 bases). The CDR3 is 15 residues long. CDR1 and CDR2 (germline): MNHEY, SVGAGI. V was clipped by 1 base and J by 11 bases, with 20 bases between them. The CDR3 DNA reads as TGTGCCAGCAGTTACTTGGGACTGGACCTTTCTGGGGCTTTCTTT. Translation: CASSYLGLDLSGAFF.

The chain carries TRBV4-2 and TRBJ2-1; 9 nucleotides align to TRBD2. CDR1 is LGHNA and CDR2 is YNFKEQ in the germline V gene. Unmatched junction bases numbered 11, after V lost 3 bases and J lost 5 bases. The CDR3 runs to 17 residues. This CDR3 reads CASSQSALAGANNEQFF. The CDR3 coding sequence is TGTGCCAGCAGCCAGTCGGCCTTAGCGGGAGCTAACAATGAGCAGTTCTTC.

This chain joins TRBV5-1 and TRBJ2-3; possible D gene TRBD2, 5 bases. V gave up 3 bases and J gave up 6 bases, with 5 bases separating them. CDR1 SGHRS and CDR2 YFSETQ come from the germline V gene. There are 11 residues in the CDR3. CDR3 region: CASSSSDTQYF. CDR3 DNA sequence: TGCGCCAGCAGCTCTAGCGATACGCAGTATTTT. Filled out from reference TRBV5-1 and TRBJ2-3, the complete variable domain reads KAGVTQTPRYLIKTRGQQVTLSCSPISGHRSVSWYQQTPGQGLQFLFEYFSETQRNKGNFPGRFSGRQFSNSRSEMNVSTLELGDSALYLCASSSSDTQYFGPGTRLTVL.

The rearrangement joins TRBV6-1 to TRBJ1-1, with D possibly matching TRBD1 (6 bases). V was shortened by 9 bases and J by 3 bases, with 20 bases between the two germline ends. The CDR3 has 15 residues. Germline CDR1 and CDR2: MNHNS and SASEGT. The CDR3, as DNA: TGTGCCAGTTTATCGGGGGGCGGAACTGACACTGAAGCTTTCTTT. Protein sequence: CASLSGGGTDTEAFF.

This CDR3 is CASSATGGGNQPQHF. CDR3 in DNA: TGTGCCAGCAGCGCGACAGGGGGCGGCAATCAGCCCCAGCATTTT. The chain uses TRBV7-9 and TRBJ1-5, with 10 bases matching TRBD1. Germline V gives CDR1 SEHNR, CDR2 FQNEAQ (reference sequence). Losses at the gene ends were 5 bases for V and 2 bases for J; bases not matched to a gene: 3. The CDR3 has 15 amino acids. The full variable domain, completed using reference TRBV7-9 and TRBJ1-5, is DTGVSQNPRHKITKRGQNVTFRCDPISEHNRLYWYRQTLGQGPEFLTYFQNEAQLEKSRLLSDRFSAERPKGSFSTLEIQRTEQGDSAMYLCASSATGGGNQPQHFGDGTRLSIL.

The chain carries TRBV9 and TRBJ2-5; 7 positions match TRBD1. Germline V gene sequence: CDR1 SGDLS, CDR2 YYNGEE. This CDR3 has 15 amino acids. With 4 bases clipped from V and 5 bases from J, the junction kept 11 bases outside the gene matches. DNA for the CDR3: TGTGCCAGCAGCTCCAGACAGGGCTGGGGGGAGACCCAGTACTTC. Residues: CASSSRQGWGETQYF.

The chain has TRBV10-3 and TRBJ1-3; 8 bases match TRBD1. Trimming at V came to 4 bases and at J to 4 bases, leaving 6 bases not matched to a gene. This CDR3 contains 15 residues. CDR1 is ENHRY, CDR2 SYGVKD, per germline. The CDR3 DNA reads as TGTGCCATCAGTGGGACAGGGACTGCAGGAAACACCATATATTTT. Translated, it gives CAISGTGTAGNTIYF.

The J gene is TRBJ1-2, the V gene TRBV19, with D hard to call. CDR1 and CDR2 from the germline V gene are LNHDA and SQIVND (reference sequence). This CDR3 comprises 12 residues. With 7 bases removed from V and 8 bases from J, the gap between germline ends came to 14 bases. CDR3 region: CASTKSREGYTF. In DNA form, the CDR3 reads TGTGCCAGTACCAAATCGAGGGAGGGCTACACCTTC.

The V gene is TRBV29-1, the J gene TRBJ2-7; 7 positions agree with TRBD2. The CDR3 sequence is 14 residues long. Unmatched junction bases numbered 8, after V lost 5 bases and J lost 1 base. Looked up from germline, CDR1 is SQVTM and CDR2 is ANQGSEA. The CDR3 region is CSVFGASGSYEQYF. DNA of the CDR3: TGCAGCGTTTTCGGGGCTAGCGGATCCTACGAGCAGTACTTC.

The rearrangement joins TRBV30 to TRBJ1-3; TRBD1 agrees at 10 bases. The germline gives CDR1 GTSNPN, CDR2 SVGIG (reference sequence). V lost 2 bases, J lost 4 bases, and 8 bases stayed unmatched. The length of the CDR3 is 16 residues. CDR3: CAWSPGQGLRGNTIYF. The CDR3 DNA reads as TGTGCCTGGAGTCCGGGACAGGGGCTGAGGGGAAACACCATATATTTT. Drawing the rest from reference TRBV30 and TRBJ1-3, the complete variable domain is SQTIHQWPATLVQPVGSPLSLECTVEGTSNPNLYWYRQAAGRGLQLLFYSVGIGQISSEVPQNLSASRPQDRQFILSSKKLLLSDSGFYLCAWSPGQGLRGNTIYFGEGSWLTVV.

The V gene is TRBV9, the J gene TRBJ2-7; TRBD2 matches 9 bases. Unmatched junction bases numbered 2, after V lost 3 bases and J lost 1 base. The CDR3 consists of 14 residues. Germline lookup yields CDR1 SGDLS and CDR2 YYNGEE. The CDR3 DNA reads as TGTGCCAGCAGCGAGGGACTAGCTTCCTACGAGCAGTACTTC. It translates to CASSEGLASYEQYF.

The V and J genes are TRBV10-3 and TRBJ2-7, with 7 bases lining up with TRBD1. CDR1 and CDR2 (germline): ENHRY, SYGVKD. CDR3 length: 18 amino acids. Trimming at V came to 3 bases and at J to 3 bases, leaving 17 bases not matched to a gene. In nucleotides, the CDR3 is TGTGCCATCAGTGAAGGGGTCGGTCGACAGGGTCTCCTCTACGAGCAGTACTTC. Translating it yields CAISEGVGRQGLLYEQYF.

V gene TRBV5-4 combines with J gene TRBJ2-5; no definite D call. The J call may be faulty, since TRBJ2-7 better matches the DNA end. The CDR3 consists of 16 residues. Germline V gene sequence: CDR1 SGHNT, CDR2 YYREEE (reference sequence). The chain's CDR3 is CASSLGAHWSGYEQYF. CDR3 coding DNA: TGTGCCAGCAGCTTGGGAGCACATTGGAGTGGCTACGAGCAGTACTTC.

The chain carries TRBV9 and TRBJ2-5; 11 bases line up with TRBD1. Germline-derived CDR1 and CDR2 are SGDLS and YYNGEE. The CDR3 totals 16 residues. Unmatched junction bases numbered 6, after V lost 0 bases and J lost 5 bases. The CDR3 protein is CASSVGWTGGGETQYF. The CDR3 region has the DNA TGTGCCAGCAGCGTAGGATGGACAGGGGGCGGCGAGACCCAGTACTTC.

This chain uses TRBV13 with TRBJ2-3; 10 bases are a match to TRBD2. Germline CDR1 is PRHDT and CDR2 is FYEKMQ (reference sequence). The CDR3 has 16 residues. The J segment lost 8 bases and the V segment lost 2 bases, leaving 10 bases of the junction unmatched. CDR3 DNA sequence: TGTGCCAGCAGCTTATCGGGCCTAGCGGGGGCCTCTACGCAGTATTTT. Its protein is CASSLSGLAGASTQYF.